This T cell receptor (beta chain) appears in the sequencing data of a study of control samples from healthy donors and cancer patients. J lost 4 bases, V lost 0 bases, and 6 bases had no gene match. This CDR3 comprises 16 residues. CDR1 and CDR2 (germline): KGHDR, SFDVKD. TCRdb keeps only in-frame clones here, not all; method: immunoSEQ multiplex PCR. The table shows 90,000 or so clones, with approximately 91% occurring only once. The chain employs TRBV24-1 and TRBJ2-3; the match to TRBD1 covers 7 bases. The clonotype comes from an older woman in good health. Sequencing was done on a sample of blood. CDR3 in DNA: TGTGCCACCAGTGATTTGCTCGGGCAGGGGGCAGATACGCAGTATTTT. It yields the protein CATSDLLGQGADTQYF.